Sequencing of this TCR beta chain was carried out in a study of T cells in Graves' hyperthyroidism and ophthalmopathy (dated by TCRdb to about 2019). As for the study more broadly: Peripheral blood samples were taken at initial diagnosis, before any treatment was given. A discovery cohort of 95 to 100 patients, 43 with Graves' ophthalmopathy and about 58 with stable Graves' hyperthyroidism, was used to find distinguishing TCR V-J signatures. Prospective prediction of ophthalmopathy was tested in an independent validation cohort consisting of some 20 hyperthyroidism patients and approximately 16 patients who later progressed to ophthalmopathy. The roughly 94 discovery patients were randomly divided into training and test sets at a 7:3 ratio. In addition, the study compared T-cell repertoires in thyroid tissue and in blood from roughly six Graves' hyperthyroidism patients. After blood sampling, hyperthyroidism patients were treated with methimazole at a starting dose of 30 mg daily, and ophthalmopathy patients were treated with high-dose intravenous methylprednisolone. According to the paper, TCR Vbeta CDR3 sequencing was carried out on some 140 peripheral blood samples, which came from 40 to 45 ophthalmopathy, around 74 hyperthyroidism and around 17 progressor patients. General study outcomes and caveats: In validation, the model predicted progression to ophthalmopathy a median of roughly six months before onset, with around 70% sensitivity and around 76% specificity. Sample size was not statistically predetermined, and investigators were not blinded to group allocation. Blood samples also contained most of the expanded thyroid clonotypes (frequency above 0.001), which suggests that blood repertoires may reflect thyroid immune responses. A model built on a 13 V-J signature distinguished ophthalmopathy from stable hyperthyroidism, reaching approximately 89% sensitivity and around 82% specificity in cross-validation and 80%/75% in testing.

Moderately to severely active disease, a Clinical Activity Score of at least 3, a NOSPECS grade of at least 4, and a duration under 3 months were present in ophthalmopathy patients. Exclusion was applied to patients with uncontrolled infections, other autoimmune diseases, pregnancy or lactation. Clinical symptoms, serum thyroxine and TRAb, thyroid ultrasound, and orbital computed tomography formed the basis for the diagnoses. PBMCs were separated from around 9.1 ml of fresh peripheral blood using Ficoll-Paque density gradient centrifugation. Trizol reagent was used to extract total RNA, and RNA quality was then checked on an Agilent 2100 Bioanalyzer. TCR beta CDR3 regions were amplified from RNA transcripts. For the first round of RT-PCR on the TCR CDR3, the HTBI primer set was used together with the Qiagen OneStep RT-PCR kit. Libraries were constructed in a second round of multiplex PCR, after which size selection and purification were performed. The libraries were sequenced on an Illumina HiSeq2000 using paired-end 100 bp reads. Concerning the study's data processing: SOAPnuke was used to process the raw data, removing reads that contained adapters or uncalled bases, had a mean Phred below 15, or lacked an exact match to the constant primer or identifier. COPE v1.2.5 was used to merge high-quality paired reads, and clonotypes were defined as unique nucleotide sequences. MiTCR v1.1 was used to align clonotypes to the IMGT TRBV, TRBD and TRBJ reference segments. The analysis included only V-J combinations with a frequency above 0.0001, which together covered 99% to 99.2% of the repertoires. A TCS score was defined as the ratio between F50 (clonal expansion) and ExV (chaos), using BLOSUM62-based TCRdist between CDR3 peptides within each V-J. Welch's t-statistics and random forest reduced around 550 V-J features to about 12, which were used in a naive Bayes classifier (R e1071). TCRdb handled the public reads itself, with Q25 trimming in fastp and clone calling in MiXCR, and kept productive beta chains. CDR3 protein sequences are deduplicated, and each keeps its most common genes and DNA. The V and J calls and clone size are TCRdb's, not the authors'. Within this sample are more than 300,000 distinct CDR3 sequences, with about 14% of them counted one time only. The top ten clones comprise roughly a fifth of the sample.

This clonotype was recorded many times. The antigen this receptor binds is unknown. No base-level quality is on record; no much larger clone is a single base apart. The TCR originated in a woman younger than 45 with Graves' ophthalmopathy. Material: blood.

The CDR3 in this case is CASSPRGFSTEAFF. The DNA sequence reads TGTGCCAGCAGTCCCCGGGGCTTTAGCACTGAAGCTTTCTTT. The chain is encoded by TRBV27 joined to TRBJ1-1, with TRBD1 perhaps the D gene, on 5 matching bases. CDR1 is given as MNHEY and CDR2 as SMNVEV, both from the germline V gene (reference sequence). A distance of 14 bases separates the germline ends of V and J, which lose 5 bases and 4 bases respectively. The CDR3 starts with the cysteine, ends with the phenylalanine, and has 14 residues. Just the 42-base CDR3 DNA is kept, in frame starting at base 1.